This note documents a single TCR beta chain sequence. Its antigen is undetermined. This CDR3 contains 15 residues. Unmatched junction bases numbered 10, after V lost 6 bases and J lost 3 bases. The sample originates from a study of T cells in Graves' hyperthyroidism and ophthalmopathy. Study conclusions and caveats: Blood held most thyroid clonotypes expanded above 0.001 frequency.

The CDR3 regions of TCR beta were amplified from RNA transcripts. Researchers ran a first-round RT-PCR on the TCR CDR3 using the HTBI primer set. TCRdb re-analysed the multiplex PCR reads in MiXCR, keeping a single row per CDR3 protein. The sample contains about 250,000 distinct CDR3 sequences, about 24% of which appear only once. Ophthalmopathy cases met thresholds of Clinical Activity Score at least 3, NOSPECS grade at least 4 and duration under 3 months. Exclusion of patients followed from uncontrolled infection, other autoimmune disease, pregnancy or lactation. Diagnosis rested on symptoms, serum thyroxine and TRAb, thyroid ultrasound, and orbital computed tomography.

The rearrangement links TRBV12-3 or TRBV12-4 to TRBJ1-1; 7 bases align to TRBD1. The specimen sequenced was blood. This receptor was identified in a woman aged 40 to 50 with Graves' ophthalmopathy. The CDR3 loop is CASSPRWDRYTEAFF. The CDR3 region has the DNA TGTGCCAGCAGCCCACGATGGGACAGATACACTGAAGCTTTCTTT.